These T cell receptor beta chains were read from a single sample in a study of T cells in Graves' hyperthyroidism and ophthalmopathy. TCRdb called the multiplex PCR reads again in MiXCR, with one record for every CDR3 protein. The sample contains fewer than 650,000 distinct CDR3 sequences, 14% of which appear only once. The sample was blood. The receptor set was obtained from a woman between 18 and 30 years old with Graves' ophthalmopathy. Both conserved end residues are part of each CDR3. A D gene is named only where the DNA matches it firmly. Clone sizes are given selectively: once, few, many, or a class where the clone is expanded.

j_gene: TRBJ2-5
abundance: few
d_gene: TRBD2
v_gene: TRBV10-3
CDR3aa: CAISEGYSGSRETQYF
CDR3nt: TGTGCCATCAGTGAGGGTTACAGCGGGAGTAGAGAGACCCAGTACTTC

j_gene: TRBJ1-1
abundance: few
d_gene: TRBD1
v_gene: TRBV28
CDR3aa: CASSLDSGTGIRTTEAFF
CDR3nt: TGTGCCAGCAGTTTAGATTCCGGGACAGGCATAAGAACGACTGAAGCTTTCTTT

j_gene: TRBJ1-2
abundance: few
d_gene: TRBD1
v_gene: TRBV5-6
CDR3aa: CASSLGTGKVYGYTF
CDR3nt: TGTGCCAGCAGCTTGGGGACAGGGAAGGTCTATGGCTACACCTTC

j_gene: TRBJ2-1
abundance: many
d_gene: TRBD2
v_gene: TRBV7-2
CDR3aa: CASGLAGGPTYNEQFF
CDR3nt: TGTGCCAGCGGGCTAGCGGGAGGGCCTACATACAATGAGCAGTTCTTC

j_gene: TRBJ1-2
abundance: many
d_gene: NA
v_gene: TRBV7-9
CDR3aa: CASSSLTDRTYTF
CDR3nt: TGTGCCAGCAGCTCCCTCACTGACAGGACCTACACCTTC

j_gene: TRBJ2-7
abundance: many
d_gene: NA
v_gene: TRBV5-1
CDR3aa: CASSLKDSNFAYEQYF
CDR3nt: TGCGCCAGCAGCTTGAAGGACAGCAACTTCGCCTACGAGCAGTACTTC

j_gene: TRBJ2-5
abundance: many
d_gene: TRBD2
v_gene: TRBV14
CDR3aa: CASSQPWGGSEEETQYF
CDR3nt: TGTGCCAGCAGCCAGCCCTGGGGGGGATCAGAGGAAGAGACCCAGTACTTC

j_gene: TRBJ2-5
abundance: many
d_gene: TRBD1
v_gene: TRBV20-1
CDR3aa: CSAEGTGGSMETQYF
CDR3nt: TGCAGTGCTGAGGGGACAGGGGGCAGTATGGAGACCCAGTACTTC

j_gene: TRBJ2-7
abundance: many
d_gene: TRBD2
v_gene: TRBV5-5
CDR3aa: CASSSGTSGRAEQYF
CDR3nt: TGTGCCAGCAGCTCGGGGACTAGCGGGAGGGCCGAGCAGTACTTC

j_gene: TRBJ1-2
abundance: NA
d_gene: NA
v_gene: TRBV28
CDR3aa: CASSLTGEADGYTF
CDR3nt: TGTGCCAGCAGTTTGACCGGGGAAGCCGATGGCTACACCTTC

j_gene: TRBJ2-7
abundance: NA
d_gene: TRBD1
v_gene: TRBV4-1
CDR3aa: CASSPRQGSVEQYF
CDR3nt: TGCGCCAGCAGCCCGCGACAGGGGAGTGTCGAGCAGTACTTC

j_gene: TRBJ2-5
abundance: many
d_gene: NA
v_gene: TRBV7-2
CDR3aa: CASSFWGQTQYF
CDR3nt: TGTGCCAGCAGCTTCTGGGGTCAGACCCAGTACTTC

j_gene: TRBJ1-1
abundance: many
d_gene: NA
v_gene: TRBV7-2
CDR3aa: CASSLISLANTEAFF
CDR3nt: TGTGCCAGCAGCTTAATTTCCCTGGCGAACACTGAAGCTTTCTTT

j_gene: TRBJ2-7
abundance: few
d_gene: NA
v_gene: TRBV6-5
CDR3aa: CASSYPDSHTSYEQYF
CDR3nt: TGTGCCAGCAGTTACCCGGACAGTCATACGTCCTACGAGCAGTACTTC

j_gene: TRBJ1-1
abundance: many
d_gene: NA
v_gene: TRBV3-1
CDR3aa: CASSQEWGGNTEAFF
CDR3nt: TGTGCCAGCAGCCAAGAATGGGGGGGGAACACTGAAGCTTTCTTT

j_gene: TRBJ2-7
abundance: NA
d_gene: TRBD2
v_gene: TRBV20-1
CDR3aa: CSARPGLAGGRGPYSYEQYF
CDR3nt: TGCAGTGCTAGACCGGGACTAGCGGGAGGAAGGGGTCCCTACTCCTACGAGCAGTACTTC

j_gene: TRBJ1-1
abundance: many
d_gene: NA
v_gene: TRBV29-1
CDR3aa: CSVEGTDGVNTEAFF
CDR3nt: TGCAGCGTTGAAGGCACAGATGGAGTGAACACTGAAGCTTTCTTT

j_gene: TRBJ1-1
abundance: NA
d_gene: NA
v_gene: TRBV4-1
CDR3aa: CASSQILGRATEAFF
CDR3nt: TGCGCCAGCAGCCAAATCCTCGGAAGGGCAACTGAAGCTTTCTTT

j_gene: TRBJ2-7
abundance: few
d_gene: NA
v_gene: TRBV18
CDR3aa: CASSPGTVLLRTYEQYF
CDR3nt: TGTGCCAGCTCACCCGGGACGGTGTTATTAAGGACCTACGAGCAGTACTTC

j_gene: TRBJ1-1
abundance: NA
d_gene: NA
v_gene: TRBV25-1
CDR3aa: CASSAFMNTEAFF
CDR3nt: TGTGCCAGCAGTGCTTTCATGAACACTGAAGCTTTCTTT

j_gene: TRBJ2-7
abundance: many
d_gene: TRBD1
v_gene: TRBV5-6
CDR3aa: CASSFYPGQDPYEQYF
CDR3nt: TGTGCCAGCAGCTTTTATCCGGGACAGGACCCTTACGAGCAGTACTTC

j_gene: TRBJ2-5
abundance: few
d_gene: NA
v_gene: TRBV28
CDR3aa: CASSLPGGFETQYF
CDR3nt: TGTGCCAGCAGTTTACCTGGGGGTTTCGAGACCCAGTACTTC

j_gene: TRBJ2-7
abundance: many
d_gene: NA
v_gene: TRBV2
CDR3aa: CASHERGRSSYEQYF
CDR3nt: TGTGCCAGCCACGAGAGAGGGCGGAGCTCCTACGAGCAGTACTTC

j_gene: TRBJ2-5
abundance: many
d_gene: TRBD1
v_gene: TRBV7-8
CDR3aa: CASSLNSGTGHETQYF
CDR3nt: TGTGCCAGCAGCTTAAACTCCGGGACAGGGCACGAGACCCAGTACTTC

j_gene: TRBJ2-3
abundance: few
d_gene: TRBD1
v_gene: TRBV19
CDR3aa: CASSIDPTGADTQYF
CDR3nt: TGTGCCAGTAGTATAGATCCTACAGGGGCAGATACGCAGTATTTT

j_gene: TRBJ2-1
abundance: few
d_gene: TRBD2
v_gene: TRBV14
CDR3aa: CASSPQRASGREGGSHNEQFF
CDR3nt: TGTGCCAGCAGCCCCCAGAGGGCTAGCGGGAGGGAGGGGGGATCCCACAATGAGCAGTTCTTC

j_gene: TRBJ2-1
abundance: NA
d_gene: TRBD1
v_gene: TRBV24-1
CDR3aa: CATRSGTGAMGQFF
CDR3nt: TGTGCCACCAGATCCGGGACAGGGGCAATGGGGCAGTTCTTC

j_gene: TRBJ1-1
abundance: many
d_gene: NA
v_gene: TRBV18
CDR3aa: CASSLPRETNTEAFF
CDR3nt: TGTGCCAGCTCCCTCCCCCGGGAGACGAACACTGAAGCTTTCTTT

j_gene: TRBJ2-5
abundance: NA
d_gene: NA
v_gene: TRBV24-1
CDR3aa: CATSDRGARETQYF
CDR3nt: TGTGCCACCAGTGATCGGGGGGCCCGGGAGACCCAGTACTTC

j_gene: TRBJ2-7
abundance: many
d_gene: TRBD2
v_gene: TRBV6-1
CDR3aa: CASSRGGGTSGYYEQYF
CDR3nt: TGTGCCAGCAGCCGGGGGGGAGGGACTAGCGGATACTACGAGCAGTACTTC

j_gene: TRBJ2-5
abundance: many
d_gene: TRBD1
v_gene: TRBV24-1
CDR3aa: CATSDTGTGRETQYF
CDR3nt: TGTGCCACCAGTGATACCGGGACAGGGAGAGAGACCCAGTACTTC

j_gene: TRBJ1-1
abundance: few
d_gene: NA
v_gene: TRBV11-3
CDR3aa: CASSLRAPVDTEAFF
CDR3nt: TGTGCCAGCAGCTTAAGGGCTCCTGTGGACACTGAAGCTTTCTTT

j_gene: TRBJ2-7
abundance: many
d_gene: NA
v_gene: TRBV6-2/TRBV6-3
CDR3aa: CASSYRTRGGEQYF
CDR3nt: TGTGCCAGCAGTTATAGGACAAGGGGCGGCGAGCAGTACTTC

j_gene: TRBJ1-2
abundance: NA
d_gene: NA
v_gene: TRBV9
CDR3aa: CASSASGLRYGYTF
CDR3nt: TGTGCCAGCAGCGCCTCCGGGCTTCGCTATGGCTACACCTTC

j_gene: TRBJ1-1
abundance: many
d_gene: NA
v_gene: TRBV2
CDR3aa: CASSSKAGRPAEDTEAFF
CDR3nt: TGTGCCAGCAGTTCAAAGGCGGGCCGCCCCGCCGAGGACACTGAAGCTTTCTTT

j_gene: TRBJ2-7
abundance: NA
d_gene: NA
v_gene: TRBV18
CDR3aa: CASSFSGVPSYEQYF
CDR3nt: TGTGCCAGCTCGTTCTCTGGCGTTCCCTCCTACGAGCAGTACTTC

j_gene: TRBJ2-1
abundance: many
d_gene: NA
v_gene: TRBV28
CDR3aa: CASSLGRSYNEQFF
CDR3nt: TGTGCCAGCAGTTTGGGCCGCTCCTACAATGAGCAGTTCTTC

j_gene: TRBJ1-1
abundance: many
d_gene: NA
v_gene: TRBV7-9
CDR3aa: CASSLRYTEAFF
CDR3nt: TGTGCCAGCAGCTTAAGGTACACTGAAGCTTTCTTT

j_gene: TRBJ2-5
abundance: NA
d_gene: TRBD2
v_gene: TRBV5-1
CDR3aa: CASRTLAENQETQYF
CDR3nt: TGCGCCAGCAGAACGCTAGCGGAGAACCAAGAGACCCAGTACTTC

j_gene: TRBJ1-5
abundance: NA
d_gene: NA
v_gene: TRBV19
CDR3aa: CATAPARVGNQPQHF
CDR3nt: TGTGCCACCGCCCCGGCGAGGGTAGGAAATCAGCCCCAGCATTTT

j_gene: TRBJ2-2
abundance: many
d_gene: NA
v_gene: TRBV11-2
CDR3aa: CASSREWTGELFF
CDR3nt: TGTGCCAGCAGCAGGGAGTGGACCGGGGAGCTGTTTTTT

j_gene: TRBJ2-7
abundance: many
d_gene: NA
v_gene: TRBV18
CDR3aa: CASSRQDGSYEQYF
CDR3nt: TGTGCCAGCTCACGACAGGACGGCTCCTACGAGCAGTACTTC

j_gene: TRBJ2-7
abundance: many
d_gene: TRBD2
v_gene: TRBV6-1
CDR3aa: CASGAGVSSHEQYF
CDR3nt: TGTGCCAGCGGAGCGGGAGTAAGTTCCCACGAGCAGTACTTC

j_gene: TRBJ1-2
abundance: few
d_gene: NA
v_gene: TRBV18
CDR3aa: CASSPSAIRANYGYTF
CDR3nt: TGTGCCAGCTCACCTTCGGCAATTCGGGCTAACTATGGCTACACCTTC

j_gene: TRBJ1-2
abundance: many
d_gene: NA
v_gene: TRBV28
CDR3aa: CASSYPIGGNYGYTF
CDR3nt: TGTGCCAGCAGTTACCCGATTGGGGGAAACTATGGCTACACCTTC

j_gene: TRBJ2-5
abundance: NA
d_gene: NA
v_gene: TRBV7-9
CDR3aa: CASSGPWETQYF
CDR3nt: TGTGCCAGCTCAGGGCCGTGGGAGACCCAGTACTTC

j_gene: TRBJ2-2
abundance: few
d_gene: TRBD2
v_gene: TRBV19
CDR3aa: CASRNGAGLAANTGELFF
CDR3nt: TGTGCCAGTAGAAATGGGGCGGGACTAGCGGCAAACACCGGGGAGCTGTTTTTT

j_gene: TRBJ2-2
abundance: NA
d_gene: TRBD1
v_gene: TRBV5-1
CDR3aa: CASSPLPGQGSTGELFF
CDR3nt: TGCGCCAGCAGCCCCCTCCCGGGACAGGGAAGCACCGGGGAGCTGTTTTTT